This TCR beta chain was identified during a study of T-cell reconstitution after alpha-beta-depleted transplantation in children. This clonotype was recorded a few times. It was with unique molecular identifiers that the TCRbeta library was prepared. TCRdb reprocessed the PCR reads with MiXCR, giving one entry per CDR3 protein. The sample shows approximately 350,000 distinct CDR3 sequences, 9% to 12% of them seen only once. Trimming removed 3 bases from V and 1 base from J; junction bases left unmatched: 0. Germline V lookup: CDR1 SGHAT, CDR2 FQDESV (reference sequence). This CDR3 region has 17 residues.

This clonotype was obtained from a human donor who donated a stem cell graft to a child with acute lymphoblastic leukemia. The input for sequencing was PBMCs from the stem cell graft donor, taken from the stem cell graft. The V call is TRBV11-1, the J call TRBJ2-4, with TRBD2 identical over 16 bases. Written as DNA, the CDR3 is TGTGCCAGCAGCTTGGGACTAGCGGGAGGGGCCAAAAACATTCAGTACTTC. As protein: CASSLGLAGGAKNIQYF.